Listed below are T cell receptor beta chains from one sample, sequenced in a study of T-cell reconstitution after alpha-beta-depleted transplantation in children. TCRdb re-called the PCR reads through MiXCR, storing one row per CDR3 protein. The sample comprises some 590,000 distinct CDR3 sequences, over 9.5% of which are singletons, and 4% rests with the top ten. Sequences were derived from PBMCs from the stem cell graft donor, sampled from the stem cell graft. These receptor sequences come from a human donor who donated a stem cell graft to a child with acute myeloid leukemia. Each CDR3 is given with its conserved first and last residue. A D gene is named only where the DNA matches it firmly. Rows may omit the clone size; those that give it use once, few, many or a size class.

V gene: TRBV29-1; D gene: NA; J gene: TRBJ2-7; CDR3 length: 13; clone size: many; CDR3 DNA: TGCAGCGTTGGGGGACTTAATCAGTACGAGCAGTACTTC; CDR3 protein: CSVGGLNQYEQYF
V gene: TRBV10-3; D gene: NA; J gene: TRBJ2-1; CDR3 length: 12; clone size: many; CDR3 DNA: TGTGCCATCAGAAACTCGACAGGTCGGCAGTTCTTC; CDR3 protein: CAIRNSTGRQFF
V gene: TRBV7-2; D gene: NA; J gene: TRBJ1-4; CDR3 length: 16; clone size: NA; CDR3 DNA: TGTGCCAGCAGCTTAGACCGGACTGAGACTAATGAAAAACTGTTTTTT; CDR3 protein: CASSLDRTETNEKLFF
V gene: TRBV12-3/TRBV12-4; D gene: TRBD2; J gene: TRBJ2-2; CDR3 length: 18; clone size: few; CDR3 DNA: TGTGCCAGCAGTTGGTTGTCTAGCGGGAGAGGTCTCACCGGGGAGCTGTTTTTT; CDR3 protein: CASSWLSSGRGLTGELFF
V gene: TRBV11-2; D gene: NA; J gene: TRBJ2-2; CDR3 length: 15; clone size: NA; CDR3 DNA: TGTGCCAGCTCCCAAGTTTGGGGTGGAACCGGGGAGCTGTTTTTT; CDR3 protein: CASSQVWGGTGELFF
V gene: TRBV27; D gene: NA; J gene: TRBJ2-1; CDR3 length: 12; clone size: NA; CDR3 DNA: TGTGCCAGCAGTTTAACCCCCCATGAGCAGTTCTTC; CDR3 protein: CASSLTPHEQFF
V gene: TRBV3-1; D gene: NA; J gene: TRBJ1-1; CDR3 length: 13; clone size: NA; CDR3 DNA: TGTGCCAGCAGCCAACCAGGGATCACTGAAGCTTTCTTT; CDR3 protein: CASSQPGITEAFF
V gene: TRBV7-3; D gene: TRBD1; J gene: TRBJ2-3; CDR3 length: 14; clone size: few; CDR3 DNA: TGTGCCAGCAGCTTCGGACAGGGTGTGCATACGCAGTATTTT; CDR3 protein: CASSFGQGVHTQYF
V gene: TRBV12-3/TRBV12-4; D gene: NA; J gene: TRBJ1-4; CDR3 length: 14; clone size: few; CDR3 DNA: TGTGCCAGCAGTTTTCTGTCGTGGAGTCCCGTTCGGTTTTTT; CDR3 protein: CASSFLSWSPVRFF
V gene: TRBV4-3; D gene: NA; J gene: TRBJ2-3; CDR3 length: 16; clone size: few; CDR3 DNA: TGCGCCAGCAGCCAAGATTGGGGCGGGGTCACAGATACGCAGTATTTT; CDR3 protein: CASSQDWGGVTDTQYF
V gene: TRBV7-2; D gene: NA; J gene: TRBJ2-1; CDR3 length: 16; clone size: many; CDR3 DNA: TGTGCCAGCAGCTTTCACGGGACTCCCTACTACAATGAGCAGTTCTTC; CDR3 protein: CASSFHGTPYYNEQFF
V gene: TRBV20-1; D gene: TRBD2; J gene: TRBJ2-1; CDR3 length: 17; clone size: NA; CDR3 DNA: TGCAGTGCTAGAGATGGGCAGCGGGGACGCTCCTACAATGAGCAGTTCTTC; CDR3 protein: CSARDGQRGRSYNEQFF
V gene: TRBV3-1; D gene: NA; J gene: TRBJ2-1; CDR3 length: 14; clone size: NA; CDR3 DNA: TGTGCCAGCAGCCAAGAGACCGTCCCCCGGGAGCAGTTCTTC; CDR3 protein: CASSQETVPREQFF
V gene: TRBV2; D gene: TRBD1; J gene: TRBJ2-2; CDR3 length: 16; clone size: few; CDR3 DNA: TGTGCCAGCAGCGACCGGGACAGGGAGGTGACCGGGGAGCTGTTTTTT; CDR3 protein: CASSDRDREVTGELFF
V gene: TRBV2; D gene: NA; J gene: TRBJ2-3; CDR3 length: 12; clone size: many; CDR3 DNA: TGTGCCAGCAGAACAGGCACAGATACGCAGTATTTT; CDR3 protein: CASRTGTDTQYF
V gene: TRBV20-1; D gene: TRBD1; J gene: TRBJ1-5; CDR3 length: 15; clone size: few; CDR3 DNA: TGCAGTGCTAGGAGGACAGGGGAAAATAATCAGCCCCAGCATTTT; CDR3 protein: CSARRTGENNQPQHF
V gene: TRBV29-1; D gene: NA; J gene: TRBJ1-2; CDR3 length: 13; clone size: NA; CDR3 DNA: TGCAGCGTTCCGCCTCAGGGGAACTATGGCTACACCTTC; CDR3 protein: CSVPPQGNYGYTF